Sequencing of this TCR beta chain was carried out in a study of T-cell reconstitution after alpha-beta-depleted transplantation in children (dated by TCRdb to between 2015 and 2016). Turning to the overall study: Using TCR repertoire profiling, the study quantitatively followed how T-cell immune reconstitution unfolded in children after TCRalphabeta/CD19-depleted allogeneic hematopoietic cell transplantation.

This clonotype was observed a handful of times. Its target antigen remains unknown. No qualities accompany the bases; no much larger clone lies one base away. Library preparation was by PCR. Sequenced using an Illumina HiSeq 2500. TCR libraries were prepared with molecular barcoding, using unique molecular identifiers to normalize TCRbeta repertoire quantification. TCRdb trimmed the raw reads at Q25, called clones with MiXCR and kept productive beta chains. Each entry merges the rows of one CDR3 protein and shows their most common DNA and genes. The sample records 600,000 or so distinct CDR3 sequences, 23% of which are singletons. The ten largest clonotypes hold 13% to 15% of the sample. The treatment or condition label here, explained by the study, means: allogeneic hematopoietic cell transplantation with graft depleted of TCRalphabeta T cells and CD19 B cells. The transplant recipients were children given TCRalphabeta/CD19-depleted allogeneic hematopoietic cell grafts.

The germline V gene supplies CDR1 ENHRY and CDR2 SYGVKD. The CDR3 starts with the cysteine, ends with the phenylalanine, and has 18 residues. Only the CDR3 part of the read is kept: 54 bases, read in frame from the first base. The junction shows trimming of 3 bases on V and 1 base on J, plus 21 bases between the germline ends. Broader findings and caveats from the paper: Over subsequent months, a decline in hyperexpanded clone frequencies was noted, and after one year, T-cell counts and TCRbeta diversity were mostly ascribed to newly produced T cells. Apparently early alphabetaT-cell count recovery about two months after transplant reportedly relied on only several hundred rapidly expanded clones derived from non-depleted graft cells. In some patients, the high TCRbeta diversity seen at day 60 was put down to recipient T cells and intrathymic progenitors that had survived conditioning.

This receptor was taken from a boy under two years old who had a stem cell transplant for acute myeloid leukemia, so the T cells may come from the graft donor. Sequences were derived from PBMCs, mostly from graft donor cells, sampled 360 days after TCRalphabeta/CD19-depleted stem cell transplant. The chain links TRBV10-3 with TRBJ2-5, with no D gene named confidently. CDR3 loop: CAISEWVRVVQFQETQYF. The base sequence is TGTGCCATCAGTGAATGGGTACGCGTCGTACAATTCCAAGAGACCCAGTACTTC.